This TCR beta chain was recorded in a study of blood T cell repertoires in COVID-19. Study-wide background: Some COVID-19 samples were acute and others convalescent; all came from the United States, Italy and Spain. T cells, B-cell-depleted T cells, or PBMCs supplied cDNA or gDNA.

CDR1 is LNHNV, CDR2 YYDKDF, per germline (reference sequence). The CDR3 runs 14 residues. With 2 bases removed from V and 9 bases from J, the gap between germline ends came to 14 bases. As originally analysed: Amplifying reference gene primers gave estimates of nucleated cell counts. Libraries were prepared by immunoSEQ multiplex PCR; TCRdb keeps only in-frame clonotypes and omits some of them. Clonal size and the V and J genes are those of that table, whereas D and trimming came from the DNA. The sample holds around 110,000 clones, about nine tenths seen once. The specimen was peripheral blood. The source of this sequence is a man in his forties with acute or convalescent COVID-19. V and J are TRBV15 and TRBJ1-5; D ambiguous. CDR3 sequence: CATSRSSSLTPQHF. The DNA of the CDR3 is TGTGCCACCAGCAGAAGTAGTAGCCTTACGCCCCAGCATTTT. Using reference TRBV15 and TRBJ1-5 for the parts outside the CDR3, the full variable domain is DAMVIQNPRYQVTQFGKPVTLSCSQTLNHNVMYWYQQKSSQAPKLLFHYYDKDFNNEADTPDNFQSRRPNTSFCFLDIRSPGLGDTAMYLCATSRSSSLTPQHFGDGTRLSIL.